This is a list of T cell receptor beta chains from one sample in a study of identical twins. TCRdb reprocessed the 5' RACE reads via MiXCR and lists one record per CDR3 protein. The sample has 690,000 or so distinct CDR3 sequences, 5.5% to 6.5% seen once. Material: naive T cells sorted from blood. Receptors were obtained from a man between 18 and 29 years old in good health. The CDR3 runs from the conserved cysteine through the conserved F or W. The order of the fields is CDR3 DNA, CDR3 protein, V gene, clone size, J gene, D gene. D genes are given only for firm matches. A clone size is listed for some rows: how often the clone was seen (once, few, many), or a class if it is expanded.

CDR3nt: TGCGCCAGCAGCCGGTCGACAGGGTTGATCTTGGAGTTCTTC; CDR3aa: CASSRSTGLILEFF; v_gene: TRBV4-1; abundance: NA; j_gene: TRBJ2-1; d_gene: TRBD1
CDR3nt: TGTGCCAGCGCCAGAGTGGACACCAAAAACATTCAGTACTTC; CDR3aa: CASARVDTKNIQYF; v_gene: TRBV5-5; abundance: few; j_gene: TRBJ2-4; d_gene: NA
CDR3nt: TGTGCCAGCAGTTTAGGGGCGGGGGGGAAAGCTTTCTTT; CDR3aa: CASSLGAGGKAFF; v_gene: TRBV12-3/TRBV12-4; abundance: many; j_gene: TRBJ1-1; d_gene: NA
CDR3nt: TGTGCCAGCAGCTTCTCCTCCGGGACTAGCGTCACTCTCGCCAAAAACATTCAGTACTTC; CDR3aa: CASSFSSGTSVTLAKNIQYF; v_gene: TRBV11-1; abundance: few; j_gene: TRBJ2-4; d_gene: TRBD2
CDR3nt: TGTGCCAGCAGTTTGCGTCGGGACAGCGACAATGAGCAGTTCTTC; CDR3aa: CASSLRRDSDNEQFF; v_gene: TRBV27; abundance: NA; j_gene: TRBJ2-1; d_gene: TRBD1
CDR3nt: TGTGCCAGCAGCCAAGATGTAGATGAAAAACTGTTTTTT; CDR3aa: CASSQDVDEKLFF; v_gene: TRBV3-1; abundance: few; j_gene: TRBJ1-4; d_gene: NA
CDR3nt: TGCGCCAGCAGCCTCGATCTTGCGGGCTCCTACAATGAGCAGTTCTTC; CDR3aa: CASSLDLAGSYNEQFF; v_gene: TRBV5-1; abundance: few; j_gene: TRBJ2-1; d_gene: NA
CDR3nt: TGCGCCAGCAGTCAGACAGATCCCCTGGTAATGGGGAATTCACCCCTCCACTTT; CDR3aa: CASSQTDPLVMGNSPLHF; v_gene: TRBV4-1; abundance: few; j_gene: TRBJ1-6; d_gene: NA
CDR3nt: TGTGCCAGCAGCTCATTTCCGAGGGGAGGGGATGAAGGCTACACCTTC; CDR3aa: CASSSFPRGGDEGYTF; v_gene: TRBV11-2; abundance: many; j_gene: TRBJ1-2; d_gene: NA
CDR3nt: TGCAGTGCTAGAGATAGGACAGGCGCTAACTATGGCTACACCTTC; CDR3aa: CSARDRTGANYGYTF; v_gene: TRBV20-1; abundance: many; j_gene: TRBJ1-2; d_gene: TRBD1
CDR3nt: TGTGCCCGAGACAGGGGGCTAGGCACCGGGGAGCTGTTTTTT; CDR3aa: CARDRGLGTGELFF; v_gene: TRBV30; abundance: NA; j_gene: TRBJ2-2; d_gene: TRBD1
CDR3nt: TGCGCCAGCAGCTTGGCTGCTAGCGGACACACCGGGGAGCTGTTTTTT; CDR3aa: CASSLAASGHTGELFF; v_gene: TRBV5-1; abundance: many; j_gene: TRBJ2-2; d_gene: TRBD2
CDR3nt: TGTGCCAGCAGCTTAGCGGCTAGGACTAGCGGGAGAACAGATACGCAGTATTTT; CDR3aa: CASSLAARTSGRTDTQYF; v_gene: TRBV11-1; abundance: NA; j_gene: TRBJ2-3; d_gene: TRBD2
CDR3nt: TGTGCCAGCAGCCCCGACAGGGCCTACTCCTACAATGAGCAGTTCTTC; CDR3aa: CASSPDRAYSYNEQFF; v_gene: TRBV11-3; abundance: NA; j_gene: TRBJ2-1; d_gene: TRBD1
CDR3nt: TGTGCCAGCAGCCTAGGGACTTATCCGGGAGATACGCAGTATTTT; CDR3aa: CASSLGTYPGDTQYF; v_gene: TRBV7-6; abundance: many; j_gene: TRBJ2-3; d_gene: NA
CDR3nt: TGCGCCAGCAGCCCCAGCTCTTTTGAGGTGTACGAGCAGTACTTC; CDR3aa: CASSPSSFEVYEQYF; v_gene: TRBV4-3; abundance: many; j_gene: TRBJ2-7; d_gene: NA
CDR3nt: TGTGCCAGCAGCCTAGGGTTTGCAGGGGAAAACTATGGCTACACCTTC; CDR3aa: CASSLGFAGENYGYTF; v_gene: TRBV7-9; abundance: few; j_gene: TRBJ1-2; d_gene: NA
CDR3nt: TGTGCCAGCAGCCCAAACCAGGGACTAGCGGTTCTCCACACAGATACGCAGTATTTT; CDR3aa: CASSPNQGLAVLHTDTQYF; v_gene: TRBV11-1; abundance: many; j_gene: TRBJ2-3; d_gene: TRBD2
CDR3nt: TGTGCCAGCAGTACCTCGGTAGGGGAGCCCTTTTTGACTGAAGCTTTCTTT; CDR3aa: CASSTSVGEPFLTEAFF; v_gene: TRBV12-3/TRBV12-4; abundance: many; j_gene: TRBJ1-1; d_gene: NA
CDR3nt: TGTGCCAGCAGAATAGCGGGGTCAGTGTCCGGGGAGCTGTTTTTT; CDR3aa: CASRIAGSVSGELFF; v_gene: TRBV6-1; abundance: NA; j_gene: TRBJ2-2; d_gene: TRBD2
CDR3nt: TGTGCCAGCAGCCAGTTACTAGGTGTCAATGAGCAGTTCTTC; CDR3aa: CASSQLLGVNEQFF; v_gene: TRBV14; abundance: few; j_gene: TRBJ2-1; d_gene: NA
CDR3nt: TGTGCCAGCAGCTACGCTGCGGGGGCTCGGGAGACCCAGTACTTC; CDR3aa: CASSYAAGARETQYF; v_gene: TRBV7-2; abundance: few; j_gene: TRBJ2-5; d_gene: NA
CDR3nt: TGTGCCATCAGTGGCGAGTTGGGGCAACAAGAGACCCAGTACTTC; CDR3aa: CAISGELGQQETQYF; v_gene: TRBV10-3; abundance: many; j_gene: TRBJ2-5; d_gene: NA
CDR3nt: TGTGCCAGCAGTCTACGGGGACAACCCGCTGGGTATGGCTACACCTTC; CDR3aa: CASSLRGQPAGYGYTF; v_gene: TRBV6-5; abundance: few; j_gene: TRBJ1-2; d_gene: NA
CDR3nt: TGTGCCACCCCCCGACCCGGCGGCAATGAGCAGTTCTTC; CDR3aa: CATPRPGGNEQFF; v_gene: TRBV2; abundance: few; j_gene: TRBJ2-1; d_gene: NA
CDR3nt: TGTGCCAGTAGTATAGGGAACGGGCTGAACACTGAAGCTTTCTTT; CDR3aa: CASSIGNGLNTEAFF; v_gene: TRBV19; abundance: few; j_gene: TRBJ1-1; d_gene: NA
CDR3nt: TGTGCCAGCAGCTTGGTGCGACTAGCGGGAGAGCCGGGGAAAAATGAGCAGTTCTTC; CDR3aa: CASSLVRLAGEPGKNEQFF; v_gene: TRBV5-6; abundance: NA; j_gene: TRBJ2-1; d_gene: TRBD2
CDR3nt: TGTGCCAGCAGCCAAGGGCAGGGCGATGAAAAACTGTTTTTT; CDR3aa: CASSQGQGDEKLFF; v_gene: TRBV14; abundance: many; j_gene: TRBJ1-4; d_gene: NA
CDR3nt: TGCAGTGCCCCCCGTAGCGGGAGCTACGAGCAGTACTTC; CDR3aa: CSAPRSGSYEQYF; v_gene: TRBV20-1; abundance: few; j_gene: TRBJ2-7; d_gene: TRBD2
CDR3nt: TGTGCCAGCAGCGACCCGGGGGCCGGGTTGGGTAATCAGCCCCAGCATTTT; CDR3aa: CASSDPGAGLGNQPQHF; v_gene: TRBV6-2/TRBV6-3; abundance: NA; j_gene: TRBJ1-5; d_gene: NA
CDR3nt: TGTGCCATACAAGACGTCTCCTACAATGAGCAGTTCTTC; CDR3aa: CAIQDVSYNEQFF; v_gene: TRBV10-3; abundance: many; j_gene: TRBJ2-1; d_gene: NA
CDR3nt: TGTTGTGGGGAGACGGCCTATGGCTACACCTTC; CDR3aa: CCGETAYGYTF; v_gene: TRBV29-1; abundance: few; j_gene: TRBJ1-2; d_gene: NA
CDR3nt: TGTGCCAGCAGTTTATCTAGACGGACGGTGAACACTGAAGCTTTCTTT; CDR3aa: CASSLSRRTVNTEAFF; v_gene: TRBV28; abundance: NA; j_gene: TRBJ1-1; d_gene: NA
CDR3nt: TGTGCCAGCAGAACCGACGGCTCTAACTATGGCTACACCTTC; CDR3aa: CASRTDGSNYGYTF; v_gene: TRBV6-1; abundance: NA; j_gene: TRBJ1-2; d_gene: NA
CDR3nt: TGTGCCAGCAGTTTTTTGGGGCCTAACACTGAAGCTTTCTTT; CDR3aa: CASSFLGPNTEAFF; v_gene: TRBV27; abundance: few; j_gene: TRBJ1-1; d_gene: NA
CDR3nt: TGTGCCAGCAGCCAATACACGACAGGGAGCGGCGTCCTCCACTTT; CDR3aa: CASSQYTTGSGVLHF; v_gene: TRBV7-2; abundance: many; j_gene: TRBJ1-6; d_gene: TRBD1
CDR3nt: TGCGCCAGCAGCCAAACGGGACTAGCGGGAGTTTCCTTC; CDR3aa: CASSQTGLAGVSF; v_gene: TRBV4-1; abundance: many; j_gene: TRBJ2-7; d_gene: TRBD2
CDR3nt: TGCGCCAGCAGCGCCCTGGGACTAGCGGGAGATTCAGAGACCCAGTACTTC; CDR3aa: CASSALGLAGDSETQYF; v_gene: TRBV5-1; abundance: few; j_gene: TRBJ2-5; d_gene: TRBD2
CDR3nt: TGTGCCAGCAGTGGGACTAGCGGGATTGGTGAGCAGTTCTTC; CDR3aa: CASSGTSGIGEQFF; v_gene: TRBV12-3/TRBV12-4; abundance: many; j_gene: TRBJ2-1; d_gene: TRBD2